These T cell receptor beta chains were read from a single sample in a study of cytomegalovirus exposure and HLA in healthy donors. The data were produced by immunoSEQ multiplex PCR, yet TCRdb's version contains in-frame clones alone and is incomplete. The table lists 110,000 to 150,000 clones, roughly 82% of them singletons. Sequenced input: PBMCs. The receptors come from a male donor in good health and CMV-seronegative. Both conserved end residues are part of each CDR3. A D gene is named only where the DNA matches it firmly. Size is omitted from some rows. Given values are once, few, many or a class for expanded clones.

>TRBV28|-|TRBJ2-7|TRBD2
CASSPRDYSSYEQYF
TGTGCCAGCAGTCCCCGGGACTATAGCTCCTACGAGCAGTACTTC
>TRBV30|-|TRBJ2-1|TRBD2
CAWSVVTSGNWFF
TGTGCCTGGAGTGTAGTCACTAGCGGGAATTGGTTCTTC
>TRBV4-2|-|TRBJ1-2|-
CASSQDSWYGYTF
TGTGCCAGCAGCCAGGACAGCTGGTATGGCTACACCTTC
>TRBV6-6|once|TRBJ2-7|TRBD1
CASSSGTGREQYF
TGTGCCAGCAGCTCCGGGACAGGGAGGGAGCAGTACTTC
>TRBV28|once|TRBJ2-5|TRBD1
CASSAPGGLGETQYF
TGTGCCAGCAGTGCCCCAGGGGGTCTTGGGGAGACCCAGTACTTC
>TRBV25-1|-|TRBJ2-3|-
CASSGSRTDTQYF
TGTGCCAGCAGTGGTAGCCGCACAGATACGCAGTATTTT
>TRBV7-8|few|TRBJ1-6|-
CASSLKGDLYNSPLHF
TGTGCCAGCAGCTTAAAGGGGGATCTCTATAATTCACCCCTCCACTTT
>TRBV2|-|TRBJ2-7|TRBD2
CASRVSGSSYEQYF
TGTGCCAGCAGGGTTAGCGGGTCTTCCTACGAGCAGTACTTC
>TRBV7-9|once|TRBJ2-7|TRBD2
CSSSLTGTSGNEQYF
TGTTCCAGCAGTTTAACCGGGACTAGCGGGAACGAGCAGTACTTC
>TRBV5-1|once|TRBJ1-1|TRBD1
CASSFWTGETEAFF
TGCGCCAGCAGCTTCTGGACAGGGGAGACCGAAGCTTTCTTT
>TRBV2|-|TRBJ2-3|TRBD1
CAGKGRTGGPDTQYF
TGTGCCGGGAAGGGTCGGACAGGGGGCCCAGATACGCAGTATTTT
>TRBV5-4|-|TRBJ1-2|-
CASNNREILNYGYTF
TGTGCCAGCAACAACAGAGAAATCCTAAACTATGGCTACACCTTC
>TRBV2|-|TRBJ1-4|-
CASSAQGRESLFF
TGTGCCAGCAGTGCTCAAGGGAGGGAGTCACTGTTTTTT
>TRBV7-8|-|TRBJ2-7|-
CASSPDGIAPYEQYF
TGTGCCAGCAGCCCGGACGGGATAGCTCCCTACGAGCAGTACTTC
>TRBV6-6|-|TRBJ1-4|-
CASSSQGGEKLFF
TGTGCCAGCAGTTCACAGGGTGGGGAAAAACTGTTTTTT
>TRBV18|-|TRBJ2-1|-
CASSPSSQADNEQFF
TGTGCCAGCTCACCGTCATCCCAGGCAGACAATGAGCAGTTCTTC
>TRBV12-2|medium-sized|TRBJ2-1|-
CASRLATRYNEQFF
TGTGCAAGTCGCTTAGCCACTAGGTACAATGAGCAGTTCTTC
>TRBV5-1|-|TRBJ1-6|-
CASSSRPTASSYNSPLHF
TGCGCCAGCAGCTCCCGCCCGACAGCAAGCTCCTATAATTCACCCCTCCACTTT
>TRBV29-1|-|TRBJ1-5|-
CSVVMGLDQPQHF
TGCAGCGTCGTAATGGGGCTGGATCAGCCCCAGCATTTT
>TRBV27|-|TRBJ1-3|-
CASSSGLDSAGGNTIYF
TGTGCCAGCAGTTCCGGGTTAGACAGCGCGGGAGGAAACACCATATATTTT
>TRBV5-1|-|TRBJ2-3|TRBD2
CASSLKLAGVADTQYF
TGCGCCAGCAGCTTGAAACTAGCGGGAGTGGCAGATACGCAGTATTTT
>TRBV5-1|once|TRBJ1-6|TRBD1
CASRPTTGGSYNSPLHF
TGCGCCAGCCGTCCGACCACAGGGGGGTCCTATAATTCACCCCTCCACTTT
>TRBV4-1|-|TRBJ1-4|TRBD1
CASSQKDLQGKLFF
TGCGCCAGCAGCCAGAAAGATCTACAGGGGAAACTGTTTTTT
>TRBV29-1|-|TRBJ1-1|-
CSVPLSGAGWTEAFF
TGCAGCGTGCCCCTCAGTGGGGCAGGATGGACTGAAGCTTTCTTT
>TRBV21-1|-|TRBJ1-3|-
CASSKGRVSGNTIYF
TGTGCCAGCAGCAAAGGGAGGGTCTCTGGAAACACCATATATTTT
>TRBV6-1|-|TRBJ1-1|TRBD1
CASSEASGGADTEAFF
TGTGCCAGCAGTGAAGCCTCAGGGGGCGCGGACACTGAAGCTTTCTTT
>TRBV30|-|TRBJ2-1|-
CAWSPGVLYNEQFF
TGTGCCTGGAGTCCCGGGGTTCTCTACAATGAGCAGTTCTTC
>TRBV13|-|TRBJ2-2|TRBD2
CASSWERGAQTGELFF
TGTGCCAGCAGCTGGGAGCGGGGGGCGCAGACCGGGGAGCTGTTTTTT
>TRBV28|-|TRBJ1-1|-
CASSPNTEAFF
TGTGCCAGCAGTCCTAACACTGAAGCTTTCTTT